This T cell receptor (beta chain) comes out of a study of TIL therapy for anti-PD-1-resistant metastatic lung cancer. The wider study: Tumors carried a median about 1.4 non-synonymous mutations per megabase.

Regarding time point: pre-treatment sample, taken before nivolumab and TIL therapy. This clone was seen a single time. J was trimmed by 3 bases and V by 3 bases; bases with no gene match: 3. CDR1 ENHRY and CDR2 SYGVKD come from the germline V gene. The CDR3 loop spans 14 amino acids. The libraries were made with immunoSEQ v3. Generated by immunoSEQ multiplex PCR, the TCRdb table keeps only in-frame clones and is missing some. The data contain tens of thousands of clones, roughly 66% of them singletons. The material sequenced was blood, taken at baseline. The chain has TRBV10-3 and TRBJ2-5, with TRBD1 identical over 8 bases. The source of this sequence is a person aged 25 to 80 with non-small cell lung cancer. The CDR3 DNA reads TGTGCCATCAGTGACCTGACAGGGGAAGAGACCCAGTACTTC. This codes for CAISDLTGEETQYF.